This T cell receptor (beta chain) was identified during a study of blood T cell repertoires in COVID-19. Turning to the study itself: From the United States, Italy and Spain came samples of acute and convalescent COVID-19. Nucleic acid was either cDNA or gDNA, and it came from T cells, B-cell-depleted T cells, or PBMCs.

V was cut by 1 base and J by 3 bases, with 13 bases left in between. The CDR3 consists of 16 residues. Germline CDR1 is SGHNT and CDR2 is YENEEA. In the authors' workflow: How many nucleated cells were present was estimated from reference gene primer amplification. Method: immunoSEQ multiplex PCR; TCRdb's copy keeps in-frame clones and lacks some. V and J calls and clone size are given by that table; D and trimming were obtained from the DNA. The profile shows nearly 350,000 clones, approximately 82% of them singletons. Sequencing was carried out using peripheral blood. The TCR comes from a man aged 30 to 45 with active or convalescent COVID-19. The chain recombines TRBV11-3 with TRBJ1-3; D gene ambiguous. CDR3 in DNA: TGTGCCAGCAGCTTAGGTTTCGGAGGATTTGGAAACACCATATATTTT. Amino acid sequence: CASSLGFGGFGNTIYF.